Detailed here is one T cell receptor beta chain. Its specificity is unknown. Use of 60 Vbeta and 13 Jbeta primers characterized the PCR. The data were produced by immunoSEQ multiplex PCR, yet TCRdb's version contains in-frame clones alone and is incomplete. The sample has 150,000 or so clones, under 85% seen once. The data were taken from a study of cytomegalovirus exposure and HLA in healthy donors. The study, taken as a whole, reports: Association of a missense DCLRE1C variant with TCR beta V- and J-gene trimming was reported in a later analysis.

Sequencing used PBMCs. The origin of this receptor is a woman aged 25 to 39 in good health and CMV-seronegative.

CDR3 loop: CASSLQGAPGGYTF. The DNA of the CDR3 is TGTGCCAGCTCTTTGCAAGGGGCCCCTGGGGGCTACACCTTC. The chain links TRBV18 to TRBJ1-2; perhaps TRBD1 as D (5 bases). The CDR3 has 14 amino acids. Germline values: CDR1 KGHSH, CDR2 LQKENI. V lost 6 bases and J 8 bases, leaving 19 bases between the germline ends.